This TCR beta chain emerged from a study of blood T cells in healthy people across ages (dated by TCRdb to between 2014 and 2017). Broadly, across the study: Template switching captured roughly one uniquely barcoded TCR beta cDNA molecule per two T cells in model experiments. Age-related changes in TCR beta repertoire diversity were measured in the study by deep sequencing normalized with unique cDNA molecular identifiers. The donors were divided into four age groups: young (average around 15 years), middle-aged (under 40), aged (approximately 59) and long-lived (about 90). To avoid experimental bias, donors of different ages were distributed randomly across sequencing lanes. For two donors (one aged 18 to 30 and one aged 80 or older), the study analyzed two additional independent replicas of 1 million unique cDNA reads from the same blood draw.

The donors were around 39 Caucasian individuals from Russia, aged roughly 6 to 100 years, who were systemically healthy. Each donor gave 8 to 10 milliliters of peripheral blood, drawn into EDTA-treated Vacutainer tubes. Ficoll-Paque density-gradient centrifugation was used to isolate PBMCs, with at least 7 million per sample. Trizol reagent was used to extract total RNA from the PBMCs, yielding at least 5.5 micrograms per sample. The percentages of naive CD45RAhigh/CD27high T cells were determined by flow cytometry on a PBMC aliquot from every donor. The library was obtained by 5' RACE. Sequencing was performed on an Illumina HiSeq 2500. A second 7 to 11 cycle PCR used a sample-barcoded 5' primer and a J-beta primer mix. Each TCR beta cDNA molecule received a unique molecular identifier from a template-switch 5' adaptor carrying 12 random nucleotides. At least 2.5 million CDR3-containing paired-end reads were obtained from each sample. First-strand cDNA synthesis was performed from all RNA using the Mint cDNA synthesis kit, with priming by a TRBC-specific oligonucleotide. All cDNA was treated with uracil-DNA glycosylase and then went through a first 18-cycle PCR with the universal primers M1SS and BC2_uni_R. Per the authors' processing: Normalization of each sample was performed by random selection of 1 million high-quality reads, each carrying a distinct molecular identifier. Reads with shared molecular identifiers were discarded instead of being binned into consensus sequences. MiTCR, run with a Q25 quality threshold and the strictest error-elimination algorithm, handled CDR3 identification, clonotype clustering and error correction. A nonparametric unseen species model using Euler transformation provided a lower-bound estimate of total TCR beta diversity. The public reads were quality trimmed at Q25 with fastp and then assembled into clones with MiXCR by TCRdb, keeping productive beta chains. Each CDR3 protein appears once, grouped with its most common genes and DNA. For this entry, the V and J calls and clone size follow TCRdb and not the study's own pipeline. The sample table lists roughly 1.6 million distinct CDR3 sequences, roughly 32% of them with a count of one. Together, the top ten hold around 10% of the sample.

Here V drops 1 base and J drops 3 bases, and the junction holds 4 bases not matched to any gene. The CDR3, cysteine through phenylalanine, is 15 amino acids long. Just CDR3 DNA is preserved here, 45 bases in frame from base 1. From the germline V gene, CDR1 is MGHDK and CDR2 is SYGVNS. General conclusions and limits of the study: Estimates of total diversity based on one million sequenced T cells were regarded as lower bounds and as underestimates. A strong correlation was found between observed TCR beta diversity and the percentage of naive T cells measured by flow cytometry. Compared with the aged group, more naive CD4+ T cells, fewer expanded clones and increased TCR diversity were shown by the long-lived group, suggesting age selection. Observed TCR beta diversity per million T cells fell roughly linearly with age, and a significant reduction was already apparent by age roughly 40. Donor CMV infection status was unknown, potentially confounding age-related changes in expanded clonotypes. Since profiling was done on bulk unsorted PBMCs, naive and antigen-experienced compartments could not be conclusively compared.

There are a few counts of this clonotype. Its antigen remains unidentified. No qualities accompany the bases; no much larger clone lies one base away. Material for sequencing was blood. The rearrangement combines TRBV25-1 with TRBJ2-7, with 9 middle bases fitting TRBD1. This sequence originates from a woman aged 30 to 39 in good health. The CDR3 reads CASSESRTGDYEQYF. The DNA is as follows: TGTGCCAGCAGTGAATCCCGGACAGGGGACTACGAGCAGTACTTC.